The entry that follows covers one T cell receptor (beta chain) sequence. The clone's antigen remains unknown. No much larger clone is present one base from it, and per-base qualities are unavailable. The data stem from a study of Ad26.COV2.S vaccination and SARS-CoV-2 variants (dated by TCRdb to about 2021). A note on the overall study: Vaccine-arm donors were drawn from COV1001, a multicentre, randomized, double-blind, placebo-controlled phase I-IIa trial of Ad26.COV2.S in healthy adults. Ad26.COV2.S was administered intramuscularly at a dose of 5x10^10 or 1x10^11 viral particles, either as one shot or as two shots given 56 days apart. The specificity and breadth of SARS-CoV-2-reactive T cell receptors after Ad26.COV2.S vaccination were assessed by TCRbeta repertoire sequencing. A total of 32 samples were included in the TCR-sequenced set, comprising 19 Ad26.COV2.S vaccine recipients, 5 placebo recipients and 8 SARS-CoV-2 convalescent individuals. Trial participants were randomized into five groups of five: low-dose or high-dose Ad26.COV2.S given once or twice, or placebo on both occasions. Throughout the experiments and outcome assessment, investigators stayed blinded to trial group allocation. Broad study findings and their caveats: Vaccine and placebo recipients had comparable non-spike TCR breadth, which fits with the vaccine containing only spike. Comparing responses between vaccine doses or regimens was not something the study was powered to do. The authors noted that total T cell responses may have been underestimated by the TCR breadth and depth analyses. Ad26.COV2.S recipients had higher spike-specific TCR breadth than placebo recipients (P = 0.0014). After vaccination, spike-specific CD8+ and CD4+ T cell responses were reported to show substantial breadth.

V is clipped by 4 bases and J by 4 bases, and the sequence between their germline boundaries is 19 bases long. Reading the germline V gene (reference sequence) gives CDR1 LGHDT and CDR2 YNNKEL. From its cysteine to its phenylalanine, the CDR3 spans 16 amino acids. Here the CDR3 DNA is all that survives: 48 bases in frame from base 1. The immunoSEQ Assay was the method used to sequence TCRbeta CDR3 regions. After extraction, genomic DNA underwent amplification by bias-controlled multiplex PCR, followed by high-throughput sequencing. In the original analysis: To quantify the absolute abundance of each unique TCRbeta CDR3 region, sequences were collapsed and filtered. T cell fraction was estimated by normalization of TCRbeta template counts to usable DNA, with usable DNA being measured through amplification of reference genes present in all nucleated cells. Repertoire TCRs were annotated as SARS-CoV-2-specific when V gene, CDR3 amino acid sequence and J gene were exactly matched to a known reactive TCR set. The reference SARS-CoV-2 TCR set came from MIRA and was filtered for enrichment in COVID-19-positive ImmuneCODE repertoires, removing public or cross-reactive TCRs. Based on the MIRA antigens, annotated TCRs were further analysed at the level of specific ORF or position within ORF. Breadth was defined as annotated unique rearrangements over total unique productive rearrangements; depth was the summed frequency of those rearrangements. Two-sided Wilcoxon rank-sum tests were used to compare TCR breadth between groups. The clones in this table, taken by TCRdb from immuneACCESS, are in-frame only. Not every clone is retained; where verified, under half of the shortfall comes from an unresolved V gene, and the cause of the rest is unknown. That table supplies the V and J calls and clone size; D and trimming were determined from the DNA. This sample is represented by about 680,000 clones; around 90% of them were singletons. The ten biggest clones cover roughly 1.5% of the sample.

What the treatment or condition label conveys for this sample: some 20 received Ad26.COV2.S at low or high dose, single or two shots; about five received placebo; per-sample allocation not given. For vaccine and placebo recipients, repertoires were sequenced using samples collected on day 63 after the first injection. In Cohort 1b, fewer than 30 adults aged 18-55 years were enrolled at a single site in Boston, USA, between 29 July and 7 August 2020. Ad26.COV2.S consisted of a replication-incompetent adenovirus type 26 vector by which a prefusion-stabilized SARS-CoV-2 spike protein from the original Wuhan strain was expressed.

The rearrangement combines TRBV3-1 (or the pseudogene TRBV3-2) with TRBJ2-5, and perhaps TRBD2 as D gene, on 5 matching bases. The TCR sequence derives from a person aged 18-60 years who received the Ad26.COV2.S COVID-19 vaccine or a placebo. This specimen consisted of peripheral blood, obtained in a trial of Ad26.COV2.S vaccine versus placebo. Here is the DNA: TGTGCCAGCAGCCGCCCCCAGCGGAACATCCCAGAGACCCAGTACTTC. Its coded protein is CASSRPQRNIPETQYF.